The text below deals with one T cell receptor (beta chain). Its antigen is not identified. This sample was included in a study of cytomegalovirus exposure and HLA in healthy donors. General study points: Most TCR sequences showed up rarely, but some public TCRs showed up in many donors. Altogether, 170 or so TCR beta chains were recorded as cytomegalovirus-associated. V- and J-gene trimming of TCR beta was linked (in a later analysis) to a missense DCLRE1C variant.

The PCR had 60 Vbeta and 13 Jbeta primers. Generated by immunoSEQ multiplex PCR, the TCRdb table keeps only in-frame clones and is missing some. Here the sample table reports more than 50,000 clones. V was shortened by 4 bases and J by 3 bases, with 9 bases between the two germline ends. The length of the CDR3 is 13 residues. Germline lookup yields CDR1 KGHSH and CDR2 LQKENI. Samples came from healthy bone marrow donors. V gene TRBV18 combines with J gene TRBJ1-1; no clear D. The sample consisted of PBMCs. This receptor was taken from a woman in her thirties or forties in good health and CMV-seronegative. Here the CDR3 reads CASSLTDYTEAFF. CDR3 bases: TGTGCCAGCTCACTGACCGACTACACTGAAGCTTTCTTT.